The 30 T cell receptor beta chains in this list originate from one sample, sequenced in a study of blood T cell repertoires in COVID-19. Data came from immunoSEQ multiplex PCR; TCRdb stores just in-frame clones and leaves some out. The sample consists of 250,000 to 400,000 clones, approximately 87% of them appearing once. Sequenced material: peripheral blood. The receptors derive from a woman aged 25 to 45 with COVID-19, enrolled during active disease.

The chain carries TRBV4-1 and TRBJ1-5, with 7 bases matching TRBD1. The germline gives CDR1 MGHRA, CDR2 YSYEKL. The CDR3 extends over 19 amino acids. J gave up 3 bases and V 0 bases, and 14 bases lay outside the gene matches. The DNA for the CDR3 is TGCGCCAGCAGCCAAGATGGTAAGAGGGGGCGTATAATCAATCAGCCCCAGCATTTT. Translation gives CASSQDGKRGRIINQPQHF.

The gene calls are TRBV27 and TRBJ2-7; 9 bases align to TRBD2. In germline, CDR1 is MNHEY, CDR2 SMNVEV (reference sequence). The CDR3 spans 13 residues. V gave up 8 bases and J gave up 4 bases; unmatched junction bases: 6. The CDR3 reads CASGRLADYEQYF. The CDR3 region has the DNA TGTGCCAGCGGTAGACTAGCGGATTACGAGCAGTACTTC.

This clone came up a few times. This sequence joins TRBV5-4 and TRBJ1-1, with TRBD1 matching over 10 bases. J was trimmed by 5 bases and V by 2 bases; bases with no gene match: 9. This CDR3 contains 16 residues. The V gene's germline CDR1 is SGHNT and CDR2 YYREEE (reference sequence). CDR3 bases: TGTGCCAGCAGCTTCCCCGACAGGGGGCGCGATACTGAAGCTTTCTTT. It encodes CASSFPDRGRDTEAFF.

This clone showed up just once. The V and J genes are TRBV19 and TRBJ1-4, with D possibly being TRBD1 (5 bases). The CDR3 has 15 residues. Germline CDR1 reads LNHDA; CDR2 reads SQIVND (reference sequence). The ends were cut back, 0 bases at V and 8 bases at J, with 13 bases in the middle. CDR3 protein: CASSIDRNRGEKLFF. CDR3 bases: TGTGCCAGTAGTATAGATCGGAATCGGGGGGAAAAACTGTTTTTT.

The gene calls are TRBV9 and TRBJ1-2, with 9 bases identical to TRBD1. CDR1 is SGDLS and CDR2 is YYNGEE in the germline V gene. This CDR3 is built from 12 residues. V was pared by 7 bases and J by 8 bases, with 6 bases of the junction left unmatched. The DNA of the CDR3 is TGTGCCAGCTCGGACAGGGGTCTGGGCTACACCTTC. Its protein product is CASSDRGLGYTF.

This chain joins TRBV10-3 and TRBJ2-7; the match to TRBD2 covers 16 bases. This CDR3 spans 13 amino acids. V shed 10 bases, J shed 8 bases, and the junction held 5 bases outside the gene matches. The V gene's germline CDR1 is ENHRY and CDR2 SYGVKD. In DNA form, the CDR3 reads TGTGCCACCCGGGGACTAGCGGGAGGGAAGCAGTACTTC. Translation gives CATRGLAGGKQYF.

V usage is TRBV19 and J usage is TRBJ1-1; 8 bases are shared with TRBD1. CDR1 and CDR2 (germline): LNHDA, SQIVND (reference sequence). With 4 bases clipped from V and 4 bases from J, the junction kept 2 bases outside the gene matches. This CDR3 has 13 residues. The CDR3: CASSTGTGTEAFF. CDR3 sequence (DNA): TGTGCCAGTAGTACCGGGACAGGCACTGAAGCTTTCTTT.

This clone was seen just once. The genes are TRBV7-3 and TRBJ2-5; D may be TRBD1 (6 bases). Germline CDR1 reads SGHTA; CDR2 reads FQGTGA. Trimming pared 2 bases from V and 13 bases from J, leaving 20 bases between. The CDR3 covers 14 residues. The CDR3 protein is CASSLSSAGAPRYF. As DNA, the CDR3 is TGTGCCAGCAGCTTATCTTCGGCAGGGGCTCCGAGGTACTTC.

This clone was recorded only once. The V and J genes are TRBV28 and TRBJ2-7; tentatively, D is TRBD2 (5 bases). CDR1 and CDR2 from the germline V gene are MDHEN and SYDVKM. The CDR3 totals 13 residues. The germline V and J ends were trimmed by 2 bases and 2 bases, with 7 bases remaining between them. DNA for the CDR3: TGTGCCAGCAGTTTAAGGCGGGCCTACGAGCAGTACTTC. It codes for CASSLRRAYEQYF. Looking up the rest from reference TRBV28 and TRBJ2-7 gives the full variable domain: DVKVTQSSRYLVKRTGEKVFLECVQDMDHENMFWYRQDPGLGLRLIYFSYDVKMKEKGDIPEGYSVSREKKERFSLILESASTNQTSMYLCASSLRRAYEQYFGPGTRLTVT.

The V gene is TRBV19, the J gene TRBJ2-2; TRBD1 agrees at 7 bases. The CDR3 contains 14 residues. Germline V gene sequence: CDR1 LNHDA, CDR2 SQIVND (reference sequence). J lost 5 bases, V lost 10 bases, and 10 bases had no gene match. The CDR3 sequence: CATRTGTETGELFF. The CDR3 DNA reads TGTGCCACCAGAACCGGGACAGAGACCGGGGAGCTGTTTTTT.

The chain couples TRBV4-1 to TRBJ2-6; a possible D gene is TRBD2 (5 bases). Germline V gene sequence: CDR1 MGHRA, CDR2 YSYEKL. V lost 0 bases and J lost 0, with 6 bases in between. This CDR3 has 16 amino acids. CDR3 in DNA: TGCGCCAGCAGCCAAGATGGGAGCTCTGGGGCCAACGTCCTGACTTTC. This codes for CASSQDGSSGANVLTF.

The gene calls are TRBV6-1 and TRBJ2-3, with 10 bases aligning to TRBD2. Germline V gene sequence: CDR1 MNHNS, CDR2 SASEGT. This CDR3 is 18 amino acids long. The V gene end was trimmed by 1 base and the J gene end by 1 base; junction bases not matched to a gene: 8. The CDR3: CASSEEFTSGIGTDTQYF. The CDR3 DNA reads TGTGCCAGCAGTGAAGAGTTCACTAGCGGGATCGGCACAGATACGCAGTATTTT.

J is TRBJ2-3 and V is TRBV7-6, with 7 nucleotides matching TRBD2. The CDR3 length is 16 residues. The V segment lost 3 bases and the J segment 0 bases; nucleotides outside the gene matches: 6. The germline CDR1 and CDR2 sequences are SGHVS and FNYEAQ. CDR3 sequence: CASSFPAAGSTDTQYF. For the CDR3, the DNA is TGTGCCAGCAGCTTTCCGGCAGCGGGGAGCACAGATACGCAGTATTTT.

The genes are TRBV27 and TRBJ1-6, with D possibly being TRBD1 (6 bases). The V gene lost 5 bases and the J gene lost 8 bases, with 19 bases spanning the gap. CDR3 length: 16 amino acids. Germline V gene lookup returns CDR1 MNHEY and CDR2 SMNVEV (reference sequence). CDR3 sequence reads: CASSRVVTGSDSPLHF. CDR3 in DNA: TGTGCCAGCAGTCGAGTAGTTACAGGGTCGGATTCACCCCTCCACTTT.

The V call is TRBV28, the J call TRBJ2-1; 10 bases match TRBD2. CDR3 size: 18 residues. With V trimmed by 3 bases and J by 5 bases, 13 bases remained unmatched. Germline V lookup: CDR1 MDHEN, CDR2 SYDVKM. The CDR3 DNA is TGTGCCAGCAGTTTCATCGTCCACGGGACTAGCGACCACAATGAGCAGTTCTTC. Translated, it gives CASSFIVHGTSDHNEQFF.

The gene calls are TRBV18 and TRBJ2-2, with D possibly TRBD2 on 5 matching bases. Trimming left V 3 bases short and J 5 bases short, with 19 bases between. The CDR3 runs 17 residues. Germline V CDR1 and CDR2: KGHSH, LQKENI. CDR3 residues: CASSPRMVGGETGELFF. The DNA for the CDR3 is TGTGCCAGCTCACCGCGGATGGTTGGAGGAGAAACCGGGGAGCTGTTTTTT.

The rearrangement links TRBV5-1 to TRBJ2-7, with TRBD2 matching 11 bases. This CDR3 region has 16 residues. The germline gives CDR1 SGHRS, CDR2 YFSETQ. V was clipped by 3 bases and J by 1 base; unmatched bases: 6. CDR3 coding DNA: TGCGCCAGCAGCTACGGTTCTAGCGGGGGGTCCTACGAGCAGTACTTC. Translated, it gives CASSYGSSGGSYEQYF. Using reference TRBV5-1 and TRBJ2-7 for the parts outside the CDR3, the full variable domain is KAGVTQTPRYLIKTRGQQVTLSCSPISGHRSVSWYQQTPGQGLQFLFEYFSETQRNKGNFPGRFSGRQFSNSRSEMNVSTLELGDSALYLCASSYGSSGGSYEQYFGPGTRLTVT.

This clone occurred once. V is TRBV28 and J is TRBJ1-6; D possibly corresponds to TRBD1 (6 bases). CDR3 length: 12 amino acids. Germline CDR1 reads MDHEN; CDR2 reads SYDVKM. V was cut by 11 bases and J by 11 bases, with 16 bases left in between. The CDR3 loop is CASGPQGTPLHF. The DNA for the CDR3 is TGTGCCTCAGGACCTCAGGGGACACCCCTCCACTTT.

The chain links TRBV27 to TRBJ1-1; tentative D call: TRBD1 (5 bases). This CDR3 is built from 13 residues. Germline V gives CDR1 MNHEY, CDR2 SMNVEV (reference sequence). V lost 3 bases, J lost 6 bases, and 11 bases lay in between. The CDR3 loop is CASSLPGRPEAFF. In DNA form, the CDR3 reads TGTGCCAGCAGTTTGCCAGGGCGGCCTGAAGCTTTCTTT.

J is TRBJ1-2 and V is TRBV21-1. TRBV21-1 is a pseudogene. This CDR3 contains 17 residues. DNA of the CDR3: TGTGCCAGCAGCAACGATGGCGGGAAAATAGAAGACTATGGCTACACCTTC. Translation: CASSNDGGKIEDYGYTF.

CDR3 DNA: TGCGCCAGCAGCTTGGGCGCTAGCGGCTCCTACAATGAGCAGTTCTTC. Protein: CASSLGASGSYNEQFF. The gene calls are TRBV5-1 and TRBJ2-1; 7 nucleotides line up with TRBD2. Germline assignment: CDR1 SGHRS and CDR2 YFSETQ. Germline trimming cut 0 bases from V and 0 bases from J; bases unmatched to any gene: 3. The CDR3 loop spans 16 amino acids.

V is TRBV19 and J is TRBJ1-1; 7 bases fit TRBD1. After removal of 3 bases from V and 3 bases from J, the junction contained 13 bases not matched to a gene. Germline loops: CDR1 LNHDA, CDR2 SQIVND (reference sequence). The CDR3 is 17 residues long. CDR3 coding DNA: TGTGCCAGTAGTATTCGACAGGGTGGTTTTAGGGACACTGAAGCTTTCTTT. It encodes CASSIRQGGFRDTEAFF. The complete variable domain, with remaining parts taken from reference TRBV19 and TRBJ1-1, reads DGGITQSPKYLFRKEGQNVTLSCEQNLNHDAMYWYRQDPGQGLRLIYYSQIVNDFQKGDIAEGYSVSREKKESFPLTVTSAQKNPTAFYLCASSIRQGGFRDTEAFFGQGTRLTVV.

V usage is TRBV6-5 and J usage is TRBJ1-1, with D uncertain. Trimming took off 4 bases at V and 4 bases at J, with 10 bases between the two ends. Germline lookup yields CDR1 MNHEY and CDR2 SVGAGI. The CDR3 consists of 13 residues. The CDR3 region has the DNA TGTGCCAGCAGTTTTTCGGGGAGCACTGAAGCTTTCTTT. Translating it yields CASSFSGSTEAFF.

The J gene is TRBJ2-7, the V gene TRBV11-2; 7 nucleotides align to TRBD1. CDR1 is SGHAT, CDR2 FQNNGV, per germline. The CDR3 extends over 13 amino acids. V was pared by 1 base and J by 6 bases, with 3 bases of the junction left unmatched. CDR3 sequence: CASSLVAGGEQYF. The CDR3 nucleotides are TGTGCCAGCAGCTTAGTGGCAGGGGGCGAGCAGTACTTC.

The chain employs TRBV7-2 and TRBJ1-2; 7 nucleotides agree with TRBD1. The CDR3 totals 15 residues. The junction had 12 bases not matched to a gene; V was cut back by 5 bases and J by 6 bases. From germline, CDR1 is SGHTA and CDR2 FQGNSA. Written as DNA, the CDR3 is TGTGCCAGCAGCGGAAGCCCGGGACAGCCCGATGGCTACACCTTC. Translating it yields CASSGSPGQPDGYTF.

This chain links TRBV19 with TRBJ2-7; no firm D call. CDR3 length equals 16 residues. V was pared by 3 bases and J by 2 bases, with 17 bases between. Germline V gives CDR1 LNHDA, CDR2 SQIVND (reference sequence). In nucleotides, the CDR3 is TGTGCCAGTAGTATTATTTACCCTCCAGATCCCTACGAGCAGTACTTC. It codes for CASSIIYPPDPYEQYF.

This chain joins TRBV11-2 and TRBJ2-3; the match to TRBD2 covers 9 bases. This CDR3 contains 17 residues. The germline gives CDR1 SGHAT, CDR2 FQNNGV. The V gene end was trimmed by 5 bases and the J gene end by 3 bases; junction bases not matched to a gene: 12. CDR3 sequence: CASSPRPLAGRTDTQYF. The CDR3 coding sequence is TGTGCCAGCAGCCCCAGACCGCTAGCGGGAAGGACAGATACGCAGTATTTT. Variable domain in full (rest from reference TRBV11-2 and TRBJ2-3): EAGVAQSPRYKIIEKRQSVAFWCNPISGHATLYWYQQILGQGPKLLIQFQNNGVVDDSQLPKDRFSAERLKGVDSTLKIQPAKLEDSAVYLCASSPRPLAGRTDTQYFGPGTRLTVL.

V gene TRBV4-1 combines with J gene TRBJ2-3, with 10 bases identical to TRBD2. Germline lookup yields CDR1 MGHRA and CDR2 YSYEKL. V lost 1 base, J lost 1 base, and 2 bases stayed unmatched. CDR3 length: 16 residues. CDR3 nucleotide sequence: TGCGCCAGCAGCCAAGGGCTAGCGGGAGGCACAGATACGCAGTATTTT. Translated: CASSQGLAGGTDTQYF.

The chain employs TRBV7-9 and TRBJ2-1; TRBD1 is a possible D gene (5 bases). V lost 4 bases and J lost 8, with 9 bases in between. Germline CDR1 reads SEHNR; CDR2 reads FQNEAQ (reference sequence). The CDR3 sequence is 12 residues long. CDR3 DNA: TGTGCCAGCAGCTCTGGGGCGTATGAGCAGTTCTTC. Protein sequence: CASSSGAYEQFF.

The J gene is TRBJ1-1, the V gene TRBV7-9, with 7 nucleotides matching TRBD1. Germline values: CDR1 SEHNR, CDR2 FQNEAQ (reference sequence). V shed 6 bases, J shed 7 bases, and the junction held 11 bases outside the gene matches. The CDR3 extends over 14 amino acids. The CDR3 region is CASSQTGSMNEAFF. For the CDR3, the DNA is TGTGCCAGCAGTCAGACAGGGTCAATGAATGAAGCTTTCTTT.